The entry below describes one TCR beta chain. Its antigen is currently unknown. Assay: immunoSEQ multiplex PCR; the TCRdb copy retains only in-frame clones and omits some. The sample holds about 590,000 clones, roughly 95% seen once. V was trimmed by 2 bases and J by 3 bases, leaving 11 bases between them. The CDR3 is 14 residues long. Looked up from germline, CDR1 is SEHNR and CDR2 is FQNEAQ (reference sequence). The data are from a study of shared clonotypes between healthy human individuals. Naive CD8 cells comprised CD45RO-negative, CCR7-positively selected cells, excluding terminally differentiated effector memory CD45RA+ cells. Study-wide results and limits: Naive subsets tended to show greater estimated richness than memory subsets.

The chain has TRBV7-9 and TRBJ2-7; D is tentatively TRBD1 or TRBD2 (5 bases each). The sequencing sample was made of naive CD8+ T cells sorted from blood. The TCR was taken from a woman in her thirties in good health. The CDR3 DNA reads TGTGCCAGCAGCTTATCCGGGGCCTACTACGAGCAGTACTTC. Translated, it gives CASSLSGAYYEQYF.